What follows are 14 T cell receptor beta chains derived from one specimen sequenced in a study of T cell repertoires in cytomegalovirus infection. These receptors have no known antigen. TCRdb redid the calling of the reads with MiXCR, one entry per CDR3 protein. Of under 30,000 distinct CDR3 sequences in the sample, more than 20% were seen once. The starting material was CD8+ T cells from cultured PBMCs, obtained from culture after CMV antigen stimulation. These receptors were taken from a human donor in good health (CMV status not recorded). Some clones in this sample may be carry-over from other donors' samples.

V gene TRBV7-9 combines with J gene TRBJ2-1, with TRBD2 matching over 9 bases. The length of the CDR3 is 17 residues. Germline lookup yields CDR1 SEHNR and CDR2 FQNEAQ (reference sequence). J gave up 10 bases and V 5 bases, and 18 bases lay outside the gene matches. DNA of the CDR3: TGTGCCAGCAGCCCGATAGGGGGACTAGCCAACCTCGGGGAGCAGTTCTTC. This sequence encodes CASSPIGGLANLGEQFF.

This clonotype was recorded a few times. The gene calls are TRBV7-9 and TRBJ2-5, with 16 bases matching TRBD2. Germline V gene data show CDR1 as SEHNR and CDR2 as FQNEAQ (reference sequence). Trimming removed 8 bases from V and 2 bases from J; junction bases left unmatched: 14. The CDR3 length is 19 residues. CDR3 in DNA: TGTGCCAGCGGCGGAACGGGACTAGCGGGGGGGCCGGGACAAGAGACCCAGTACTTC. Encoded protein: CASGGTGLAGGPGQETQYF. Based on the CDR3 plus reference TRBV7-9 and TRBJ2-5, the full variable domain is DTGVSQNPRHKITKRGQNVTFRCDPISEHNRLYWYRQTLGQGPEFLTYFQNEAQLEKSRLLSDRFSAERPKGSFSTLEIQRTEQGDSAMYLCASGGTGLAGGPGQETQYFGPGTRLLVL.

The CDR3 nucleotides are TGCAGTGGCTCGTACACAGATACGCAGTATTTT. Its protein is CSGSYTDTQYF. The chain has TRBV20-1 and TRBJ2-3; D not resolved. V lost 7 bases and J lost 2, with 7 bases in between. Germline lookup yields CDR1 DFQATT and CDR2 SNEGSKA (reference sequence). This CDR3 has 11 amino acids.

V and J are TRBV12-3 or TRBV12-4 and TRBJ2-7; D is unresolved. The CDR3 totals 13 residues. V was trimmed by 5 bases and J by 4 bases, leaving 12 bases between them. CDR3 sequence: CASSLSLNYEQYF. As DNA, the CDR3 is TGTGCCAGCAGTCTCTCGTTGAATTACGAGCAGTACTTC.

V gene TRBV28 combines with J gene TRBJ1-1; possibly TRBD1 for D (6 bases). The germline V gene encodes CDR1 MDHEN and CDR2 SYDVKM. Trimming cost V 5 bases and J 1 base, with 11 bases left between them. CDR3 length: 14 residues. The chain's CDR3 is CASSTRGKNTEAFF. CDR3 sequence (DNA): TGTGCCAGCAGTACTAGGGGGAAGAACACTGAAGCTTTCTTT.

This clonotype occurred many times. The chain combines TRBV7-2 with TRBJ1-1; D remains unclear. V dropped 1 base and J dropped 0 bases, with 9 bases sitting between them. CDR1 is SGHTA and CDR2 is FQGNSA in the germline V gene. CDR3 length: 15 residues. CDR3 loop: CASSLVPAMNTEAFF. The CDR3 coding sequence is TGTGCCAGCAGCTTAGTACCAGCCATGAACACTGAAGCTTTCTTT.

V usage is TRBV4-1 and J usage is TRBJ2-1; 8 bases are shared with TRBD1. J lost 8 bases, V lost 4 bases, and 4 bases had no gene match. Germline V gene lookup returns CDR1 MGHRA and CDR2 YSYEKL. The CDR3 has 13 amino acids. The CDR3 sequence is CASSPGQGDEQFF. The CDR3 DNA follows: TGCGCCAGCAGCCCCGGACAGGGCGATGAGCAGTTCTTC.

This clonotype was observed a handful of times. The J gene is TRBJ2-7, the V gene TRBV6-2 or TRBV6-3, with 8 positions matching TRBD1. In germline, CDR1 is MNHEY, CDR2 SVGEGT. Trimming removed 2 bases from V and 7 bases from J; junction bases left unmatched: 4. The CDR3 has 13 residues. This chain's CDR3 is CASSYGTGWEQYF. The CDR3 coding sequence is TGTGCCAGCAGTTACGGGACAGGATGGGAGCAGTACTTC.

This clonotype was picked up many times. The V call is TRBV5-1, the J call TRBJ1-1; 8 nucleotides agree with TRBD1. Trimming took 3 bases from V and 1 from J; bases not matched to a gene: 8. This CDR3 has 16 amino acids. CDR1 SGHRS and CDR2 YFSETQ come from the germline V gene. This CDR3 reads CASSYRQGNSNTEAFF. The DNA for the CDR3 is TGCGCCAGCAGCTACCGACAGGGGAACTCGAACACTGAAGCTTTCTTT.

The J gene is TRBJ1-2, the V gene TRBV9, with 7 bases lining up with TRBD1. The length of the CDR3 is 15 residues. Looked up from germline, CDR1 is SGDLS and CDR2 is YYNGEE. The ends lost 2 bases at V and 3 bases at J; junction bases unmatched: 7. This CDR3 is CASSVTDRADYGYTF. The CDR3 bases are TGTGCCAGCAGCGTTACTGACAGGGCGGACTATGGCTACACCTTC.

In this sample, this clonotype turned up many times. The V call is TRBV6-5, the J call TRBJ1-4, with D perhaps TRBD1 (6 bases). Germline-derived CDR1 and CDR2 are MNHEY and SVGAGI. CDR3 length: 15 residues. V lost 0 bases, J lost 2 bases, and 7 bases lay in between. CDR3 nucleotides: TGTGCCAGCAGTTACTCCCAGGGGACTAATGAAAAACTGTTTTTT. It specifies CASSYSQGTNEKLFF.

Concerning this clonotype: A read error may explain this, as a much larger clone is one base away. This chain connects TRBV6-5 to TRBJ2-6, with 11 bases lining up with TRBD2. This CDR3 has 19 residues. CDR1 and CDR2 from the germline V gene are MNHEY and SVGAGI. CDR3 residues: CASSYWVAGGPGGANVLAF. The CDR3 region has the DNA TGTGCCAGCAGTTACTGGGTAGCGGGGGGGCCGGGTGGGGCCAACGTCCTGGCTTTC.

This clonotype was counted a few times. The genes are TRBV15 and TRBJ2-7; weak D call: TRBD1 (6 bases). The CDR3 sequence is 14 residues long. V was shortened by 1 base and J by 5 bases, with 12 bases between the two germline ends. CDR1 LNHNV and CDR2 YYDKDF come from the germline V gene (reference sequence). In DNA form, the CDR3 reads TGTGCCACCAGCAGAGCTTCACAGGGCGACGAGCAGTACTTC. This encodes CATSRASQGDEQYF.

The CDR3 bases are TGTGCCAGCAGCCCCGGGACAGGGCTCACCGGGGAGCTGTTTTTT. It codes for CASSPGTGLTGELFF. V gene TRBV7-9 combines with J gene TRBJ2-2, with 9 nucleotides matching TRBD1. The germline V gene encodes CDR1 SEHNR and CDR2 FQNEAQ (reference sequence). V shed 5 bases, J shed 4 bases, and the junction held 5 bases outside the gene matches. The CDR3 length is 15 residues.